This TCR beta chain was documented in a study of STAT5B mutations in CD4+ large granular lymphocyte leukemia. This CDR3 is built from 15 residues. Germline V gene sequence: CDR1 KGHSH, CDR2 LQKENI. The V end was cut by 5 bases, the J end by 0 bases, with 12 bases between. The table came from immunoSEQ multiplex PCR; TCRdb's copy has only in-frame clones and leaves some out. The sample lists fewer than 35,000 clones, just under 75% occurring once. Sequenced input: CD4+ T cells from blood buffy coats. The J gene is TRBJ2-3, the V gene TRBV18; D not certain. The sequence came from a human donor in good health. CDR3 coding DNA: TGTGCCAGCTCATCGTTGGTCTCAAGCACAGATACGCAGTATTTT. It yields the protein CASSSLVSSTDTQYF.